This is a list of T cell receptor beta chains from one sample in a study of cytomegalovirus exposure and HLA in healthy donors. Method: immunoSEQ multiplex PCR; TCRdb's copy keeps in-frame clones and lacks some. The table lists about 150,000 clones, 82% of them singletons. The sequencing input was PBMCs. These receptors were taken from a woman in her 50s in good health and CMV-seropositive. Each CDR3 is given with its conserved first and last residue. D genes are given only for firm matches. The size entry is marked missing in some rows and otherwise reads once, few, many or a size class.

>TRBV18|-|TRBD1|TRBJ1-4
TGTGCCAGCTCACCAAGGACAGGGGAGGAAAAACTGTTTTTT
CASSPRTGEEKLFF
>TRBV6-6|-|-|TRBJ1-5
TGTGCCAGCAGTCCGGGACATTATAGCAATCAGCCCCAGCATTTT
CASSPGHYSNQPQHF
>TRBV9|once|-|TRBJ2-3
TGTGCCAGCAGCGTAGAACGGTCCACAGATACGCAGTATTTT
CASSVERSTDTQYF
>TRBV2|-|TRBD1|TRBJ1-6
TGTGCCAGCAGTAGGGACAGGGGTTCTTCCCTCCACTTT
CASSRDRGSSLHF
>TRBV7-9|-|-|TRBJ1-1
TGTGCCAGCAGCGGACCAGGGGATACTGAAGCTTTCTTT
CASSGPGDTEAFF
>TRBV10-2|once|-|TRBJ2-5
TGCGCCAGCAGTGCCTACCAAGAGACCCAGTACTTC
CASSAYQETQYF
>TRBV7-9|-|-|TRBJ1-2
TGTGCCAGCAGCTTCAGGGTTCATCGGGGCTACACCTTC
CASSFRVHRGYTF
>TRBV28|-|-|TRBJ2-3
TGTGCCAGCAGTTTGATGCTTCCTGGGGCCGCAGATACGCAGTATTTT
CASSLMLPGAADTQYF
>TRBV6-1|-|-|TRBJ1-1
TGTGCCAGCAGCGAGGTGCTTAACACTGAAGCTTTCTTT
CASSEVLNTEAFF
>TRBV27|-|-|TRBJ2-7
TGTGCCAGCAGCCTCTATTTCGTTGGTAGCGGAACCTACGAGCAGTACTTC
CASSLYFVGSGTYEQYF
>TRBV21-1|-|-|TRBJ2-7
TGTGCCAGCAGCAAACGACTAGCGGGAGGGCGGGAGCAGTACTTC
CASSKRLAGGREQYF
>TRBV2|-|TRBD2|TRBJ2-7
TGTGCCAGCAGACCGGGACTAGCGGTCTCCTACGAGCAGTACTTC
CASRPGLAVSYEQYF